This T cell receptor beta chain is drawn from a study of blood T cell repertoires in COVID-19. Study information: COVID-19 samples, acute and convalescent, were from the United States, Italy and Spain. The analysed material was cDNA or gDNA that came from T cells, B-cell-depleted T cells, or PBMCs.

In the authors' methods: Using reference gene primer amplification, nucleated cell counts were estimated. Clones were read by immunoSEQ multiplex PCR, and TCRdb kept only the in-frame ones, dropping some. That table gives V, J and clone size, and the DNA gave D and trimming. The top ten clones hold around 8.9% of a sample with 180,000 or so clones, about 76% of them seen once. This CDR3 comprises 17 residues. Germline-derived CDR1 and CDR2 are MGHRA and YSYEKL. With V trimmed by 4 bases and J by 5 bases, 13 bases remained unmatched. The sequence was obtained from a woman aged 45-65 years with active or convalescent COVID-19. V and J are TRBV4-1 and TRBJ2-3; TRBD1 matches 9 bases. Input material: peripheral blood. CDR3 sequence: CASSPTGTGHLEDTQYF. CDR3 in DNA: TGCGCCAGCAGCCCAACCGGGACAGGGCATTTGGAAGATACGCAGTATTTT.